Listed here are 20 T cell receptor beta chains from one sample, sequenced in a study of blood T cell dynamics during melanoma immunotherapy. Described time point: pre-treatment baseline. The data were produced by immunoSEQ multiplex PCR, yet TCRdb's version contains in-frame clones alone and is incomplete. This sample has 20,000 to 30,000 clones, with around 90% found just once. Sequencing used blood, obtained from a patient treated with checkpoint blockade. Source of these receptors: a human donor with melanoma.

The V call is TRBV6-5, the J call TRBJ1-2; D gene unclear. Germline CDR1 MNHEY, CDR2 SVGAGI. The CDR3 covers 11 residues. The V and J ends lost 5 bases and 4 bases respectively, with 5 bases between them. The CDR3: CASSQTYGYTF. For the CDR3, the DNA is TGTGCCAGCAGTCAGACCTATGGCTACACCTTC.

This clone was observed a handful of times. The chain links TRBV2 to TRBJ2-7; no definite D call. V lost 8 bases and J 1 base, leaving 9 bases between the germline ends. The CDR3 length is 12 residues. The germline CDR1 and CDR2 sequences are SNHLY and FYNNEI. The CDR3 reads CASGRVSYEQYF. CDR3 nucleotide sequence: TGTGCCAGCGGCCGGGTTTCCTACGAGCAGTACTTC.

The V and J genes are TRBV19 and TRBJ2-7; 8 bases are a match to TRBD1. Unmatched junction bases numbered 16, after V lost 6 bases and J lost 12 bases. The CDR3 extends over 14 amino acids. CDR1 is LNHDA, CDR2 SQIVND, per germline (reference sequence). The CDR3 region is CASRPPGQGFPLYF. CDR3 bases: TGTGCCAGTAGGCCCCCCGGACAGGGCTTCCCGTTGTACTTC.

The gene calls are TRBV6-1 and TRBJ2-7, with 12 bases lining up with TRBD2. This CDR3 comprises 15 residues. Germline CDR1 reads MNHNS; CDR2 reads SASEGT. V lost 6 bases, J lost 4 bases, and 7 bases stayed unmatched. The CDR3 here is CASRGAGTSGYEQYF. The CDR3 DNA reads as TGTGCCAGCAGAGGCGCCGGGACTAGCGGGTACGAGCAGTACTTC.

The CDR3 region is CASSPARPLNTEAFF. In DNA, the CDR3 is TGTGCCAGCAGCCCGGCGCGGCCACTGAACACTGAAGCTTTCTTT. The chain combines TRBV5-6 with TRBJ1-1; D gene uncertain. There are 15 residues in the CDR3. V lost 4 bases, J lost 0 bases, and 13 bases lay in between. Germline CDR1 and CDR2: SGHDT and YYEEEE. The full variable domain, with the rest looked up from reference TRBV5-6 and TRBJ1-1, is DAGVTQSPTHLIKTRGQQVTLRCSPKSGHDTVSWYQQALGQGPQFIFQYYEEEERQRGNFPDRFSGHQFPNYSSELNVNALLLGDSALYLCASSPARPLNTEAFFGQGTRLTVV.

This chain's CDR3 is CASSVVAHGEQYF. Here the CDR3 DNA reads TGTGCCAGCAGCGTAGTAGCTCACGGCGAGCAGTACTTC. The V and J genes are TRBV9 and TRBJ2-7; D gene unclear. The CDR3 consists of 13 residues. Trimming removed 0 bases from V and 6 bases from J, with 10 bases in between. Germline V gene data show CDR1 as SGDLS and CDR2 as YYNGEE.

The gene calls are TRBV2 and TRBJ2-5; 9 nucleotides align to TRBD2. The trim removed 5 bases at V and 5 bases at J, leaving 6 bases unmatched. The V gene's germline CDR1 is SNHLY and CDR2 FYNNEI. The CDR3 length is 14 residues. CDR3 nucleotides: TGTGCCAGCAGTCAGGGACTAGCCTGGGAGACCCAGTACTTC. Translated: CASSQGLAWETQYF.

V usage is TRBV5-4 and J usage is TRBJ2-7; D possibly corresponds to TRBD2 (6 bases). CDR3 length: 14 residues. Deletions cut 1 base from V and 4 bases from J, with 12 bases between. Germline assignment: CDR1 SGHNT and CDR2 YYREEE (reference sequence). The DNA for the CDR3 is TGTGCCAGCAGCTTGTCTAGCGCGAATTACGAGCAGTACTTC. This codes for CASSLSSANYEQYF.

This clone was counted once. The gene calls are TRBV27 and TRBJ2-2, with D perhaps TRBD2 (5 bases). Germline CDR1 MNHEY, CDR2 SMNVEV (reference sequence). CDR3 size: 13 residues. V shed 6 bases and J shed 5 bases, with 10 bases lying between them. CDR3 in amino acids: CASSKLVTGELFF. CDR3 nucleotides: TGTGCCAGCAGCAAACTAGTTACCGGGGAGCTGTTTTTT.

The CDR3, as DNA: TGTGCCAGCAGCTTGATTCCCAGCGGGAGCGGAAACATTCAGTACTTC. Amino acid sequence: CASSLIPSGSGNIQYF. The chain recombines TRBV5-6 with TRBJ2-4; 8 positions match TRBD2. Trimming took 1 base from V and 6 from J; bases not matched to a gene: 9. CDR1 and CDR2 (germline): SGHDT, YYEEEE. The length of the CDR3 is 16 residues.

A few counts support this clone. The V call is TRBV7-9, the J call TRBJ2-7, with 13 bases lining up with TRBD2. Germline values: CDR1 SEHNR, CDR2 FQNEAQ (reference sequence). The CDR3 loop spans 16 amino acids. The trim removed 4 bases at V and 5 bases at J, leaving 8 bases unmatched. Written as DNA, the CDR3 is TGTGCCAGCAGCTCGAACCTAGGACTAGCGGGAGACGAGCAGTACTTC. Translated, it gives CASSSNLGLAGDEQYF.

In this sample, this clone turned up a few times. The chain employs TRBV29-1 and TRBJ1-1, with D possibly being TRBD1 (5 bases). The CDR3 runs to 12 residues. The V end lost 6 bases, the J end lost 6 bases, and 14 bases lay between the germline ends. Per germline, CDR1 SQVTM and CDR2 ANQGSEA. CDR3 residues: CSVRPGRAEAFF. DNA of the CDR3: TGCAGCGTGCGCCCAGGGCGGGCTGAAGCTTTCTTT.

The chain employs TRBV19 and TRBJ1-3; D may be TRBD1 (5 bases). This CDR3 comprises 15 residues. Germline loops: CDR1 LNHDA, CDR2 SQIVND (reference sequence). With 7 bases removed from V and 1 base from J, the gap between germline ends came to 14 bases. CDR3: CASTPDGGSGNTIYF. DNA for the CDR3: TGTGCCAGTACCCCCGACGGGGGGTCTGGAAACACCATATATTTT.

The chain links TRBV2 to TRBJ2-2; D is perhaps TRBD2 (5 bases). CDR3 length: 12 amino acids. The V end was cut by 7 bases, the J end by 3 bases, with 6 bases between. The germline CDR1 and CDR2 sequences are SNHLY and FYNNEI. CDR3: CASTGDTGELFF. The DNA for the CDR3 is TGTGCCAGCACCGGGGACACCGGGGAGCTGTTTTTT. The variable domain in full, completed from reference TRBV2 and TRBJ2-2, reads EPEVTQTPSHQVTQMGQEVILRCVPISNHLYFYWYRQILGQKVEFLVSFYNNEISEKSEIFDDQFSVERPDGSNFTLKIRSTKLEDSAMYFCASTGDTGELFFGEGSRLTVL.

This chain connects TRBV27 to TRBJ2-7; 10 bases agree with TRBD1. This CDR3 is 14 amino acids long. CDR1 is MNHEY and CDR2 is SMNVEV in the germline V gene (reference sequence). The V segment lost 5 bases and the J segment 6 bases; nucleotides outside the gene matches: 7. CDR3 nucleotides: TGTGCCAGCAGTCCTAGACAGGGGGCTGGCGAGCAGTACTTC. Its protein product is CASSPRQGAGEQYF.

This chain links TRBV5-1 with TRBJ2-7, with TRBD1 identical over 7 bases. The V gene end was trimmed by 5 bases and the J gene end by 6 bases; junction bases not matched to a gene: 5. The CDR3 spans 12 residues. Germline V CDR1 and CDR2: SGHRS, YFSETQ. CDR3 in DNA: TGCGCCAGCAGATCCACAGGGGTCGAGCAGTACTTC. It specifies CASRSTGVEQYF. Complete variable domain (other parts from reference TRBV5-1 and TRBJ2-7): KAGVTQTPRYLIKTRGQQVTLSCSPISGHRSVSWYQQTPGQGLQFLFEYFSETQRNKGNFPGRFSGRQFSNSRSEMNVSTLELGDSALYLCASRSTGVEQYFGPGTRLTVT.

The V call is TRBV4-1, the J call TRBJ1-3; no reliable D call. Germline V lookup: CDR1 MGHRA, CDR2 YSYEKL. CDR3 length: 18 residues. Trimming pared 0 bases from V and 1 base from J, leaving 16 bases between. CDR3 sequence: CASSQEEGSVWSGNTIYF. CDR3 nucleotides: TGCGCCAGCAGCCAAGAGGAAGGGAGTGTATGGTCTGGAAACACCATATATTTT.

The chain couples TRBV4-1 to TRBJ1-6, with D maybe TRBD1 (6 bases). Deletions cut 3 bases from V and 7 bases from J, with 16 bases between. The CDR3 consists of 16 residues. The germline gives CDR1 MGHRA, CDR2 YSYEKL. CDR3 sequence reads: CASSQGGRELNSPLHF. The DNA of the CDR3 is TGCGCCAGCAGCCAGGGGGGGCGTGAGCTGAATTCACCCCTCCACTTT.

V gene TRBV27 combines with J gene TRBJ2-7, with 8 bases identical to TRBD2. This CDR3 is built from 17 residues. Trimming at V came to 0 bases and at J to 2 bases, leaving 9 bases not matched to a gene. From germline, CDR1 is MNHEY and CDR2 SMNVEV (reference sequence). The CDR3 nucleotides are TGTGCCAGCAGTTTATCAGGGGTGCTAGCGGGTGCCTACGAGCAGTACTTC. Translated, it gives CASSLSGVLAGAYEQYF.

A single count supports this clone. DNA for the CDR3: TGTGCCAGCAGAGATAGGGTACCCTACGAGCAGTACTTC. Amino acids: CASRDRVPYEQYF. The chain couples TRBV28 to TRBJ2-7; D is uncertain. V was pared by 6 bases and J by 2 bases, with 11 bases between. CDR1 MDHEN and CDR2 SYDVKM come from the germline V gene. CDR3 size: 13 residues.